This TCR beta chain was retrieved from a study of blood T cells in healthy people across ages. About the study: When template switching was applied, about one barcoded beta molecule was captured per two T cells.

The authors ran a second PCR of about 7 to 12 cycles using a sample-barcoded 5' primer and a J-beta primer mix. TCRdb itself ran the 5' RACE reads through MiXCR, one entry per CDR3 protein. The table records about 630,000 distinct CDR3 sequences, roughly 21% of them present only once. Researchers report isolating at least 6.5 million PBMCs per sample. Trimming took 5 bases from V and 2 from J; bases not matched to a gene: 5. The CDR3 is 13 amino acids. From germline, CDR1 is DFQATT and CDR2 SNEGSKA (reference sequence). The chain is built from TRBV20-1 and TRBJ2-7; the match to TRBD1 covers 8 bases. The specimen was blood. This clonotype was sampled from a man in his 70s in good health. CDR3 DNA sequence: TGCAGTGCTGGGACAGGAGAGCCCTACGAGCAGTACTTC. Its protein is CSAGTGEPYEQYF.